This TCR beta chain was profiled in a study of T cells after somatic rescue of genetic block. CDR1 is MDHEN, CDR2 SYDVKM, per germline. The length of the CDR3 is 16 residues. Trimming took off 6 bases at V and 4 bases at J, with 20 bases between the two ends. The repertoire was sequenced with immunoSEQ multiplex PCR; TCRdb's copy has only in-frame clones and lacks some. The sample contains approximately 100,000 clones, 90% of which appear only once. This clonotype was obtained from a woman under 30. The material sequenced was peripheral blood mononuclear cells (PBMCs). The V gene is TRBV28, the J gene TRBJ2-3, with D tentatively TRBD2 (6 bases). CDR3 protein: CASSPPRGLGPDTQYF. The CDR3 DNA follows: TGTGCCAGCAGCCCACCCCGGGGGTTGGGGCCAGATACGCAGTATTTT.